This T cell receptor (beta chain) is from a study of blood T cell repertoires in COVID-19. On the study more broadly: Donors in the United States, Italy and Spain gave samples during acute or convalescent COVID-19. PBMCs, B-cell-depleted T cells, or T cells provided the cDNA or gDNA that made up the material.

Using immunoSEQ multiplex PCR, the repertoire was profiled, and TCRdb retains in-frame clones only, with some absent. The profile shows approximately 220,000 clones, 86% of them singletons. Assignment of participants to cohorts was predicated upon participant-reported clinical history. The sample was PBMCs or T cells enriched from blood (not recorded which). This receptor was identified in a woman aged 40 to 50 with acute COVID-19.

The CDR3 here is CASSLDGRGTEAFF. The CDR3, as DNA: TGTGCCAGCAGTTTAGACGGGAGGGGCACTGAAGCTTTCTTT. This chain joins TRBV27 and TRBJ1-1, with TRBD1 as a possible D gene (5 bases). Between the trimmed V and J ends, which lost 2 bases and 4 bases, there was a span of 11 bases. This CDR3 contains 14 residues. Per germline, CDR1 MNHEY and CDR2 SMNVEV (reference sequence).